This T cell receptor beta chain was recorded in a study of blood T cell repertoires in COVID-19. This CDR3 region has 13 residues. The V end was cut by 4 bases, the J end by 0 bases, with 7 bases between. Germline loops: CDR1 KGHSH, CDR2 LQKENI. The repertoire was sequenced with immunoSEQ multiplex PCR; TCRdb's copy has only in-frame clones and lacks some. The sample holds some 250,000 clones, 90% to 95% seen once. J is TRBJ2-7 and V is TRBV18, with D possibly matching TRBD1 (6 bases). Sequenced sample: PBMCs or T cells enriched from blood (not recorded which). The TCR sequence derives from a human donor in a cohort exposed to, infected with or recovered from COVID-19 (not recorded which). The donor label of this sample is uncertain. CDR3 loop: CASSLDSSYEQYF. CDR3 nucleotides: TGTGCCAGCTCACTGGACAGCTCCTACGAGCAGTACTTC.